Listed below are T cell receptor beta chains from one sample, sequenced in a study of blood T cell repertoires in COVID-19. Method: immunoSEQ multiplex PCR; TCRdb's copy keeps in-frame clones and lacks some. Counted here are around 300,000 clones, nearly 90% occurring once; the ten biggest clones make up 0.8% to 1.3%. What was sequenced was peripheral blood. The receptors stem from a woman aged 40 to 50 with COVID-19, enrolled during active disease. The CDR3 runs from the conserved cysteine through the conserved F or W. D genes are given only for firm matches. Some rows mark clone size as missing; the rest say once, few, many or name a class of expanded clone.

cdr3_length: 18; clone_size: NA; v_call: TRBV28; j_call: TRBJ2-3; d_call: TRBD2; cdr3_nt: TGTGCCGCGGCCCCCCCCGTAGCGGGAGCGAGTAGGACAGATACGCAGTATTTT; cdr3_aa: CAAAPPVAGASRTDTQYF
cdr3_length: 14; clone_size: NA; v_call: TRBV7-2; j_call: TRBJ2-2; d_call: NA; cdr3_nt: TGTGCCAGCAGCTTAGACAGGGAAACCGGGGAGCTGTTTTTT; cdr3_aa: CASSLDRETGELFF
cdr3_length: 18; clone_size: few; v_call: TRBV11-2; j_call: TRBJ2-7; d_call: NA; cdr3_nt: TGTGCCAGCAGCTTAGATCGGGGCGTTCTGCGGGGGCGCTACGAGCAGTACTTC; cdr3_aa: CASSLDRGVLRGRYEQYF
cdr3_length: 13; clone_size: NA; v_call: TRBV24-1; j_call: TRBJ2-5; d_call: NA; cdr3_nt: TGTGCCACCAGTGGGGGGGTGGGAGAGACCCAGTACTTC; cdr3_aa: CATSGGVGETQYF
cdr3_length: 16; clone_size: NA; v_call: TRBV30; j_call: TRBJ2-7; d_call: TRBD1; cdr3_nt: TGTGCCTGGAGTGTCATTTCGGGGACAGCAAACTACGAGCAGTACTTC; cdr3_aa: CAWSVISGTANYEQYF
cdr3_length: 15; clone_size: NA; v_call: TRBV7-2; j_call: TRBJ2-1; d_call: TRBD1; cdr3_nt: TGTGCCAGCAGCTTAGGGACAGGGGTCTACAATGAGCAGTTCTTC; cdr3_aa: CASSLGTGVYNEQFF
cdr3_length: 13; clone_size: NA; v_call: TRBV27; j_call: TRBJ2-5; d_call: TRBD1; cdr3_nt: TGTGCCACCCACGACAGGGGGCGAGAGACCCAGTACTTC; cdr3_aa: CATHDRGRETQYF
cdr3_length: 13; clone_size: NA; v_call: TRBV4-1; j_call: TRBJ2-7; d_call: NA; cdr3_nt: TGCGCCAGCAGACGGCACGGGGCCTACGAGCAGTACTTC; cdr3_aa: CASRRHGAYEQYF
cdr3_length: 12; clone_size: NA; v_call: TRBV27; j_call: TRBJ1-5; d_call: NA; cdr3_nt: TGTGCCAGCAGTTTAGGCGGTCAGCCCCAGCATTTT; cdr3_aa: CASSLGGQPQHF
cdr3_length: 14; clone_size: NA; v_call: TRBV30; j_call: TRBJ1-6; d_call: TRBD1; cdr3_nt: TGTGCCTGGAGCGTACAGGGGGCGGATTCACCCCTCCACTTT; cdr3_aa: CAWSVQGADSPLHF